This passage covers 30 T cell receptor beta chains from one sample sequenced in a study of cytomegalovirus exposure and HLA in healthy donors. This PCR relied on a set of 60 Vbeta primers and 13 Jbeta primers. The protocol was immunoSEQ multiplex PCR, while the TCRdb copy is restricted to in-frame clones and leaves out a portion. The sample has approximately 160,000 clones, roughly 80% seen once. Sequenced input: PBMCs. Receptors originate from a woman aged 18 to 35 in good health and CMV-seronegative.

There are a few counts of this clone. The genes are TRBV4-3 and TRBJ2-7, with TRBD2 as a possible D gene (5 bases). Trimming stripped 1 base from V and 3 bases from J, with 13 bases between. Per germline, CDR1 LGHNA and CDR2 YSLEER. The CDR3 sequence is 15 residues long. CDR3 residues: CASSQAWTPIYEQYF. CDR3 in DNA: TGCGCCAGCAGCCAAGCCTGGACTCCTATCTACGAGCAGTACTTC.

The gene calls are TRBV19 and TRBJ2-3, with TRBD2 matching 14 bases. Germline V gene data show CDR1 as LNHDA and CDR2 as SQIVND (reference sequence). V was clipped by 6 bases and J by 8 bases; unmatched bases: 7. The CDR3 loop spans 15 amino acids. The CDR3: CASRGTSGSVATQYF. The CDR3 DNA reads TGTGCCAGTAGAGGGACTAGCGGGAGTGTTGCTACGCAGTATTTT.

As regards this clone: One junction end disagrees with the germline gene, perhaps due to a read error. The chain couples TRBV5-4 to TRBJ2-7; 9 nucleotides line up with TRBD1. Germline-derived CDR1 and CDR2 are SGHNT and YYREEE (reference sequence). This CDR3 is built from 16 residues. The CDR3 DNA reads TGCGCCAGCAGCCAAGATGTGGACAGGGGTAGCTACGAGCAGTACTTC. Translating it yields CASSQDVDRGSYEQYF.

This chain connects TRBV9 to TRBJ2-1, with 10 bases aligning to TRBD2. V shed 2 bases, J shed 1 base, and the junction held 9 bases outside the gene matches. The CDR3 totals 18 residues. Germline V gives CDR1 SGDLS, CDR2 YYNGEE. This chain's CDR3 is CASSVSLAGVQSYNEQFF. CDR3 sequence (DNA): TGTGCCAGCAGCGTGTCTCTAGCGGGAGTTCAATCCTACAATGAGCAGTTCTTC.

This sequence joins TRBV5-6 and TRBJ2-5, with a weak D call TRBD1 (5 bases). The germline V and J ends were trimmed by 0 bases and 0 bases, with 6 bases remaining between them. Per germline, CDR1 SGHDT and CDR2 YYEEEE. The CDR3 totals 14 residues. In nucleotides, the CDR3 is TGTGCCAGCAGCTTGGGACAGTACCAAGAGACCCAGTACTTC. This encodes CASSLGQYQETQYF.

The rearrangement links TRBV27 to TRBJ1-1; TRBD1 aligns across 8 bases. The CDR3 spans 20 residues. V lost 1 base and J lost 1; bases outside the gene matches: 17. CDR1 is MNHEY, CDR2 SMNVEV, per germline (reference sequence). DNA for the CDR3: TGTGCCAGCAGTTTATTTCAGAGCTTTTCTTCGGGACAGGAGAACACTGAAGCTTTCTTT. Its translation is CASSLFQSFSSGQENTEAFF.

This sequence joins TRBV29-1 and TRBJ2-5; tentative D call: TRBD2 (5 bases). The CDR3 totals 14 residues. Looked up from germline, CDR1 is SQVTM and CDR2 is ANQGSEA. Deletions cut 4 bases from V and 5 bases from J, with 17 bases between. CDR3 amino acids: CSVVPAGVMETQYF. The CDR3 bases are TGCAGCGTTGTCCCCGCCGGGGTGATGGAGACCCAGTACTTC.

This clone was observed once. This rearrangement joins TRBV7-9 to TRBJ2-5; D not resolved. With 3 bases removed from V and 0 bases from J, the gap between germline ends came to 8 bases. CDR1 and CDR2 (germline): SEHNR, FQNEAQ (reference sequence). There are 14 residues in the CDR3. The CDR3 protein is CASSLFTNQETQYF. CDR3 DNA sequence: TGTGCCAGCAGCTTGTTTACTAACCAAGAGACCCAGTACTTC.

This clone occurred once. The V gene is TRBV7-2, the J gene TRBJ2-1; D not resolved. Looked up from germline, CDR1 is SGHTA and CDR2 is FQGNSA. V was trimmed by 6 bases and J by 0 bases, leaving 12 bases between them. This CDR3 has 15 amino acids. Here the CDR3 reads CASSLQESSYNEQFF. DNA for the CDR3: TGTGCCAGCAGTTTGCAAGAGAGCTCCTACAATGAGCAGTTCTTC. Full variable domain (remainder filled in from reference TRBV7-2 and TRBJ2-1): GAGVSQSPSNKVTEKGKDVELRCDPISGHTALYWYRQSLGQGLEFLIYFQGNSAPDKSGLPSDRFSAERTGGSVSTLTIQRTQQEDSAVYLCASSLQESSYNEQFFGPGTRLTVL.

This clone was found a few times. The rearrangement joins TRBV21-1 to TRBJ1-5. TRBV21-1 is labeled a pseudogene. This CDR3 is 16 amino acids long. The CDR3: CASSKVEIHSNQPQHF. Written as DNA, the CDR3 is TGTGCCAGCAGCAAAGTAGAGATCCATAGCAATCAGCCCCAGCATTTT.

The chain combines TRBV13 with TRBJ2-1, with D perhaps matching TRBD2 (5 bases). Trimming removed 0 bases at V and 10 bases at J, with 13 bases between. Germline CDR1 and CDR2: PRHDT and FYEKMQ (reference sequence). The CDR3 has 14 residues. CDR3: CASSLGLEVGEQFF. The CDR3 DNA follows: TGTGCCAGCAGCTTAGGACTAGAAGTAGGGGAGCAGTTCTTC.

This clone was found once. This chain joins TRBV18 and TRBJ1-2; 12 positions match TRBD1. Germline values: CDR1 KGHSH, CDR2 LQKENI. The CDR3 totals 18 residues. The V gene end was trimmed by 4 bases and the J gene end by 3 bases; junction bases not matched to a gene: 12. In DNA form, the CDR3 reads TGTGCCAGCTCACTCTTATCGGGACAGGGGGCAATTGACTATGGCTACACCTTC. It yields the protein CASSLLSGQGAIDYGYTF.

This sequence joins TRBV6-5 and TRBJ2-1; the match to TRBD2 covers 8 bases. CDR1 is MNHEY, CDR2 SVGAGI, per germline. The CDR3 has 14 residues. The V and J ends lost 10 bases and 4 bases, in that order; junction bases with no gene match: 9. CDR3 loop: CATTPLAEYNEQFF. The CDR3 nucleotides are TGTGCCACCACCCCACTAGCGGAGTACAATGAGCAGTTCTTC.

The CDR3 DNA sequence: TGTGCCAGTAGTCCGGCAGGGCTGGATGGCTACACCTTC. Translating it yields CASSPAGLDGYTF. The chain joins TRBV19 to TRBJ1-2; a possible D gene is TRBD1 (5 bases). This CDR3 spans 13 amino acids. The V and J ends lost 5 bases and 6 bases respectively, with 13 bases between them. Germline V gene lookup returns CDR1 LNHDA and CDR2 SQIVND (reference sequence). The full variable domain, its missing parts supplied by reference TRBV19 and TRBJ1-2, is DGGITQSPKYLFRKEGQNVTLSCEQNLNHDAMYWYRQDPGQGLRLIYYSQIVNDFQKGDIAEGYSVSREKKESFPLTVTSAQKNPTAFYLCASSPAGLDGYTFGSGTRLTVV.

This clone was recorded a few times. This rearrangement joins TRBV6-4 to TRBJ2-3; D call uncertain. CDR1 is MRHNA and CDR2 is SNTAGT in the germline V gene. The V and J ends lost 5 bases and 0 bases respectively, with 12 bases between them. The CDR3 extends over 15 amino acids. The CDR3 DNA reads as TGTGCCAGCAGTAACGCGGCCGCTAGCACAGATACGCAGTATTTT. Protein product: CASSNAAASTDTQYF.

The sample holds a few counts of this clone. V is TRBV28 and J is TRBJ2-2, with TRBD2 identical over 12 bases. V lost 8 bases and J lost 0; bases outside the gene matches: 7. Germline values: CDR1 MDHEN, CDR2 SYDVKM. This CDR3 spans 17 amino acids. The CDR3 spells CASVLAGGPSNTGELFF. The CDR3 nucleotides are TGTGCCAGCGTGCTAGCGGGAGGGCCCTCGAACACCGGGGAGCTGTTTTTT. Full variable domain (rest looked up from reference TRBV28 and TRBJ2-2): DVKVTQSSRYLVKRTGEKVFLECVQDMDHENMFWYRQDPGLGLRLIYFSYDVKMKEKGDIPEGYSVSREKKERFSLILESASTNQTSMYLCASVLAGGPSNTGELFFGEGSRLTVL.

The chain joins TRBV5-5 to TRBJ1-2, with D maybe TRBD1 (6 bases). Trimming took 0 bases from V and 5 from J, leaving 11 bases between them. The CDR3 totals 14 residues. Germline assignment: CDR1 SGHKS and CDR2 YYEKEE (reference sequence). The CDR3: CASSLAGTNYGYTF. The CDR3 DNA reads TGTGCCAGCAGCTTGGCCGGGACAAATTATGGCTACACCTTC.

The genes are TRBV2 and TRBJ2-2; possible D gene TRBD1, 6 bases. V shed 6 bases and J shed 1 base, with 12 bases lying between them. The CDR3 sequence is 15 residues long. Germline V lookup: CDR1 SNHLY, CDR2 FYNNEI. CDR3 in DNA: TGTGCCAGCAGACCACAGGGTAGGAACACCGGGGAGCTGTTTTTT. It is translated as CASRPQGRNTGELFF.

CDR3 in amino acids: CASSLSSRDQPQHF. In DNA, the CDR3 is TGCGCCAGCAGCTTGTCCTCCAGGGATCAGCCCCAGCATTTT. The chain carries TRBV5-1 and TRBJ1-5; TRBD1 might be the D (5 bases). Trimming left V 1 base short and J 5 bases short, with 10 bases between. The CDR3 has 14 amino acids. Germline-derived CDR1 and CDR2 are SGHRS and YFSETQ.

CDR3 sequence reads: CASSEPGTASTDTQYF. The CDR3 bases are TGTGCCAGCAGCGAGCCAGGGACAGCTAGCACAGATACGCAGTATTTT. The rearrangement uses TRBV9 and TRBJ2-3; 7 bases match TRBD1. After removal of 3 bases from V and 0 bases from J, the junction contained 7 bases not matched to a gene. This CDR3 has 16 residues. The germline CDR1 and CDR2 sequences are SGDLS and YYNGEE.

The CDR3, as DNA: TGTGCCAGCGCGAAGGACAACCAAGAGACCCAGTACTTC. It codes for CASAKDNQETQYF. V usage is TRBV7-9 and J usage is TRBJ2-5, with D perhaps matching TRBD1 (5 bases). The CDR3 runs to 13 residues. The V and J ends lost 8 bases and 0 bases respectively, with 10 bases between them. Germline V lookup: CDR1 SEHNR, CDR2 FQNEAQ (reference sequence).

CDR3 DNA sequence: TGTGCCAGCAGTCCCAGAGGGAGCAGCTCTGGAAACACCATATATTTT. Amino acids: CASSPRGSSSGNTIYF. The chain carries TRBV2 and TRBJ1-3; D remains unclear. The germline CDR1 and CDR2 sequences are SNHLY and FYNNEI. V gave up 5 bases and J gave up 0 bases, with 14 bases separating them. The CDR3 has 16 residues. Filled out from reference TRBV2 and TRBJ1-3, the complete variable domain reads EPEVTQTPSHQVTQMGQEVILRCVPISNHLYFYWYRQILGQKVEFLVSFYNNEISEKSEIFDDQFSVERPDGSNFTLKIRSTKLEDSAMYFCASSPRGSSSGNTIYFGEGSWLTVV.

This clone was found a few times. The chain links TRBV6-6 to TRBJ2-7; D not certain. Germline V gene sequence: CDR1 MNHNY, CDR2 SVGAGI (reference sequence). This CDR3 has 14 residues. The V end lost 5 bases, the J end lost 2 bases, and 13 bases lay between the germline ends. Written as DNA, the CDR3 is TGTGCCAGCAGTCCTCATAGACAAACCTACGAGCAGTACTTC. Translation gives CASSPHRQTYEQYF.

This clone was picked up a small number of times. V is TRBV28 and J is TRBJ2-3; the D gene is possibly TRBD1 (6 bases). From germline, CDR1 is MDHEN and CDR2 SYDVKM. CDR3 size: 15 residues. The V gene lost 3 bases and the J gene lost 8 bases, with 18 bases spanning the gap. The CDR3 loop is CASSFHGQGSGTQYF. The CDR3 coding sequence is TGTGCCAGCAGTTTCCATGGGCAGGGGAGTGGTACGCAGTATTTT.

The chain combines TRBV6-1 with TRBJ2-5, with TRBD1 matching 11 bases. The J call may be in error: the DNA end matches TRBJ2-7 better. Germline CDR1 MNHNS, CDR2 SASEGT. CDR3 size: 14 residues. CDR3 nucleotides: TGTGCCAGCCATTTTGGGACAGGGGGATACGAGCAGTACTTC. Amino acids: CASHFGTGGYEQYF.

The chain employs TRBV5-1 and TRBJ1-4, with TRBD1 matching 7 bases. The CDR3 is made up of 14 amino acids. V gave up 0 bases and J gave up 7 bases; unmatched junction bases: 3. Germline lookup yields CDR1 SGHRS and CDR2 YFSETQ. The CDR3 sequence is CASSLVGGVEKLFF. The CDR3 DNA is TGCGCCAGCAGCTTGGTAGGGGGCGTTGAAAAACTGTTTTTT.

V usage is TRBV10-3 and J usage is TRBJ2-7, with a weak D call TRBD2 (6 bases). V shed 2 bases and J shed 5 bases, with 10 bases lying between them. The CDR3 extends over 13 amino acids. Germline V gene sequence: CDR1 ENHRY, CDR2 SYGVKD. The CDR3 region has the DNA TGTGCCATCAGTGAGAGACCTAGCGACGAGCAGTACTTC. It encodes CAISERPSDEQYF.

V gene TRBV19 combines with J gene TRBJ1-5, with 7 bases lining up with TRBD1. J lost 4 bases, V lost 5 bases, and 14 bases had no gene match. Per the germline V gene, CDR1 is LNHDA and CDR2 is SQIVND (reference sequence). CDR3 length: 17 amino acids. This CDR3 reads CASSYLSGQAKNQPQHF. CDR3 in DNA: TGTGCCAGTAGTTACTTAAGTGGACAGGCGAAAAATCAGCCCCAGCATTTT.

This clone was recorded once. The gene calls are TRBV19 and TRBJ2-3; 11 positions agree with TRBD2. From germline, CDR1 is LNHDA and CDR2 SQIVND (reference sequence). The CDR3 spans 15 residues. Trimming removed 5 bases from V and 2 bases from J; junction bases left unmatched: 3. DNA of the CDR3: TGTGCCAGTAGTGAGGGACTAGCGGTCACAGATACGCAGTATTTT. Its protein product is CASSEGLAVTDTQYF.

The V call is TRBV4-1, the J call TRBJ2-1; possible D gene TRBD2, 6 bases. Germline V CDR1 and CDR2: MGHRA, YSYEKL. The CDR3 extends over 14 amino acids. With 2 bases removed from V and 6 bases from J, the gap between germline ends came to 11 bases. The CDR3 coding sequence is TGCGCCAGCAGCCAAACTACCGGGGGCAATGAGCAGTTCTTC. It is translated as CASSQTTGGNEQFF.